This T cell receptor beta chain derives from a study of T cell responses to AZD1222 COVID-19 vaccine. Across the whole study: Pooling was applied to second doses at about 4 or about 12 weeks.

Profiling relied on immunoSEQ multiplex PCR, and the TCRdb table lists in-frame clones only, not all of them. The top ten clones hold about 20% of a sample with tens of thousands of clones, roughly 93% of them seen once. Trimming shortened V by 2 bases and J by 2 bases, and 15 bases separated the two germline ends. This CDR3 comprises 16 residues. Germline V gene lookup returns CDR1 MNHEY and CDR2 SVGAGI. On this clone itself: Its target is unknown.

Study-level points and caveats: The span of vaccine-associated CD4 TCRs extended across spike, with dominance at 160-218 and 743-854. Baseline testing showed seropositivity in only six AZD1222 recipients. The sample set comprised mostly white British donors with more females, and clonal diversity was possibly underestimated.

Sample: peripheral blood, taken on day 0 of AZD1222 vaccination. This TCR was sampled from an adult in good health. The genes are TRBV6-5 and TRBJ1-2, with D perhaps matching TRBD1 (6 bases). DNA for the CDR3: TGTGCCAGCAGTTACGGGGAGTCGAGGGGGAACTATGGCTACACCTTC. Translating it yields CASSYGESRGNYGYTF.